The rows below give T cell receptor beta chains drawn from one sample of a study of human T cells and chemical hapten exposure. MiXCR was run by TCRdb on the RACE reads, yielding one entry per CDR3 protein. The sample contains around 80,000 distinct CDR3 sequences, about 8.6% of which appear only once. The specimen sequenced was whole blood. The source is a male donor in good health. Some clones in this sample may be carry-over from other donors' samples. Both conserved end residues are part of each CDR3. Fields, in order: V gene, J gene, D gene, clone size, CDR3 DNA, CDR3 protein. D genes are given only for firm matches. Only part of the rows carry a size: once, few, many, or a class if the clone is expanded.

v_call: TRBV3-1; j_call: TRBJ1-5; d_call: .; clone_size: many; cdr3_nt: TGTGCCAGCGGGGCAGACAATCAGCCCCAGCATTTT; cdr3_aa: CASGADNQPQHF
v_call: TRBV3-1; j_call: TRBJ1-5; d_call: .; clone_size: few; cdr3_nt: TGTGCCAGCAGCCTTTCGGGGTCCCGCAATCAGCCCCAGCATTTT; cdr3_aa: CASSLSGSRNQPQHF
v_call: TRBV6-5; j_call: TRBJ1-1; d_call: .; clone_size: .; cdr3_nt: TGTGCCAGCAGTTCTGGACGGATTCGGGGCACTGAAGCTTTCTTT; cdr3_aa: CASSSGRIRGTEAFF
v_call: TRBV12-3/TRBV12-4; j_call: TRBJ1-1; d_call: TRBD1; clone_size: few; cdr3_nt: TGTGCCAGCAGTTTACAGGGGGCGAGCACTGAAGCTTTCTTT; cdr3_aa: CASSLQGASTEAFF
v_call: TRBV12-3/TRBV12-4; j_call: TRBJ2-3; d_call: .; clone_size: many; cdr3_nt: TGTGCCAGCAGTTTAGACCACAGGGAAACAGATACGCAGTATTTT; cdr3_aa: CASSLDHRETDTQYF
v_call: TRBV3-1; j_call: TRBJ2-3; d_call: .; clone_size: many; cdr3_nt: TGTGCCAGCAGCCAAGCCTTTGGGGACACGCAGTATTTT; cdr3_aa: CASSQAFGDTQYF
v_call: TRBV6-5; j_call: TRBJ2-5; d_call: TRBD2; clone_size: .; cdr3_nt: TGTGCCAGCAGTTACTTTACTAGCGGGAACCAAGAGACCCAGTACTTC; cdr3_aa: CASSYFTSGNQETQYF
v_call: TRBV16; j_call: TRBJ2-3; d_call: .; clone_size: few; cdr3_nt: TGTGCCAGCAGCCAATCAGATACGCAGTATTTT; cdr3_aa: CASSQSDTQYF
v_call: TRBV10-3; j_call: TRBJ1-6; d_call: TRBD1; clone_size: .; cdr3_nt: TGTGCCAGTACGGGGACAGGGGGCGAGAATTCACCCCTCCACTTT; cdr3_aa: CASTGTGGENSPLHF
v_call: TRBV5-5; j_call: TRBJ2-7; d_call: TRBD1; clone_size: many; cdr3_nt: TGTGCCAGCGGCCCCGGGACAGTCTACGAGCAGTACTTC; cdr3_aa: CASGPGTVYEQYF
v_call: TRBV2; j_call: TRBJ1-5; d_call: .; clone_size: many; cdr3_nt: TGTGCCAGCAGGGCCAGGACAGCTAGCAATCAGCCCCAGCATTTT; cdr3_aa: CASRARTASNQPQHF
v_call: TRBV6-5; j_call: TRBJ1-1; d_call: TRBD1; clone_size: .; cdr3_nt: TGTGCCAGCAGTTACACGGGACAGGGGGTCCCTGAAGCTTTCTTT; cdr3_aa: CASSYTGQGVPEAFF
v_call: TRBV11-2; j_call: TRBJ1-4; d_call: TRBD1; clone_size: few; cdr3_nt: TGTGCCAGCAGCGCCCGACAGGGGGCAAGAGAAAAACTGTTTTTT; cdr3_aa: CASSARQGAREKLFF
v_call: TRBV5-1; j_call: TRBJ1-6; d_call: TRBD1; clone_size: .; cdr3_nt: TGCGCCAGCAGAATGACAGGGGAGTATAATTCACCCCTCCACTTT; cdr3_aa: CASRMTGEYNSPLHF
v_call: TRBV7-2; j_call: TRBJ1-6; d_call: TRBD1; clone_size: few; cdr3_nt: TGTGCCAGCAGCTCTTTACAGGGGATGGATTCACCCCTCCACTTT; cdr3_aa: CASSSLQGMDSPLHF
v_call: TRBV7-2; j_call: TRBJ2-7; d_call: .; clone_size: few; cdr3_nt: TGTGCCAGCAGCCTACGGAGGGAGGCCTACGAGCAGTACTTC; cdr3_aa: CASSLRREAYEQYF
v_call: TRBV12-3/TRBV12-4; j_call: TRBJ1-1; d_call: .; clone_size: .; cdr3_nt: TGTGCCAGCAGTCGGACACTCAACACTGAAGCTTTCTTT; cdr3_aa: CASSRTLNTEAFF
v_call: TRBV6-2/TRBV6-3; j_call: TRBJ2-6; d_call: .; clone_size: medium-sized; cdr3_nt: TGTGCCAGCTCAGGGTTATCGGGGGCCAACGTCCTGACTTTC; cdr3_aa: CASSGLSGANVLTF
v_call: TRBV12-3/TRBV12-4; j_call: TRBJ2-3; d_call: TRBD2; clone_size: few; cdr3_nt: TGTGCCAGCAGCCCCCATTTAGCGGGAGACACTGATACGCAGTATTTT; cdr3_aa: CASSPHLAGDTDTQYF
v_call: TRBV7-8; j_call: TRBJ1-5; d_call: .; clone_size: few; cdr3_nt: TGTGCCAGCAGCGACGGACAGACCGACAGATTTAGCAATCAGCCCCAGCATTTT; cdr3_aa: CASSDGQTDRFSNQPQHF
v_call: TRBV5-1; j_call: TRBJ1-1; d_call: .; clone_size: few; cdr3_nt: TGCGCCAGCAGCTTGCTGAGCGTACAGAACACTGAAGCTTTCTTT; cdr3_aa: CASSLLSVQNTEAFF
v_call: TRBV20-1; j_call: TRBJ2-7; d_call: .; clone_size: few; cdr3_nt: TGCAGTGCTAGAGGGGGGGTAGCGGTAGACTACGAGCAGTACTTC; cdr3_aa: CSARGGVAVDYEQYF
v_call: TRBV12-3/TRBV12-4; j_call: TRBJ2-2; d_call: .; clone_size: few; cdr3_nt: TGTGCCAGTACGGGACAGAACACCGGGGAGCTGTTTTTT; cdr3_aa: CASTGQNTGELFF
v_call: TRBV7-8; j_call: TRBJ1-1; d_call: .; clone_size: many; cdr3_nt: TGTGCCAGCAGCTTAGGGCCAGGGGAGGGCACTGAAGCTTTCTTT; cdr3_aa: CASSLGPGEGTEAFF
v_call: TRBV7-6; j_call: TRBJ1-5; d_call: TRBD1; clone_size: .; cdr3_nt: TGTGCCAGCAGCTCCTCAGGGGGCCTCAATCAGCCCCAGCATTTT; cdr3_aa: CASSSSGGLNQPQHF
v_call: TRBV6-6; j_call: TRBJ2-7; d_call: .; clone_size: .; cdr3_nt: TGTGCCAGCAGTGTCACAAGATCCTACGAGCAGTACTTC; cdr3_aa: CASSVTRSYEQYF
v_call: TRBV3-1; j_call: TRBJ2-6; d_call: TRBD1; clone_size: .; cdr3_nt: TGTGCCAGCAGCCCATACATTCAGGGGGCTAAGGCCAACGTCCTGACTTTC; cdr3_aa: CASSPYIQGAKANVLTF
v_call: TRBV7-9; j_call: TRBJ1-1; d_call: .; clone_size: .; cdr3_nt: TGTGCCAGCAGCTTAGGAGGGCAGGGTGGGGAAGCTTTCTTT; cdr3_aa: CASSLGGQGGEAFF
v_call: TRBV5-1; j_call: TRBJ2-7; d_call: TRBD2; clone_size: .; cdr3_nt: TGCGCCAGCAGCACTAGCGGGAGCCCAGCCGAGCAGTACTTC; cdr3_aa: CASSTSGSPAEQYF
v_call: TRBV5-1; j_call: TRBJ1-2; d_call: .; clone_size: .; cdr3_nt: TGCGCCAGCAGCTTGGGACCTAACTATGGCTACACCTTC; cdr3_aa: CASSLGPNYGYTF
v_call: TRBV29-1; j_call: TRBJ2-4; d_call: TRBD2; clone_size: few; cdr3_nt: TGCAGCGTTGTCGAGGCGGGAGGGCCTAGGGACATTCAGTACTTC; cdr3_aa: CSVVEAGGPRDIQYF
v_call: TRBV29-1; j_call: TRBJ1-6; d_call: .; clone_size: few; cdr3_nt: TGCAGCGTTGGGGAGATGGACCAATCCCTCCACTTT; cdr3_aa: CSVGEMDQSLHF
v_call: TRBV7-9; j_call: TRBJ1-3; d_call: .; clone_size: .; cdr3_nt: TGTGCCAGCAGCTCTTCCGACGGGATCTCTGGAAACACCATATATTTT; cdr3_aa: CASSSSDGISGNTIYF
v_call: TRBV4-1; j_call: TRBJ1-5; d_call: .; clone_size: many; cdr3_nt: TGCGCCAGCAGCCAAGATCGAGTCAGGGGAGGCAATCAGCCCCAGCATTTT; cdr3_aa: CASSQDRVRGGNQPQHF
v_call: TRBV3-1; j_call: TRBJ2-5; d_call: .; clone_size: many; cdr3_nt: TGTGCCAGCAGCCACAGACGAGAGACCCAGTACTTC; cdr3_aa: CASSHRRETQYF
v_call: TRBV6-2/TRBV6-3; j_call: TRBJ1-1; d_call: .; clone_size: few; cdr3_nt: TGTGCCAGCATCGGATGGGCAGGGGAGGACACTGAAGCTTTCTTT; cdr3_aa: CASIGWAGEDTEAFF
v_call: TRBV10-3; j_call: TRBJ2-3; d_call: TRBD2; clone_size: many; cdr3_nt: TGTGCCATCAGTGACCCCCCTAGCGGGGGGAAAGATACGCAGTATTTT; cdr3_aa: CAISDPPSGGKDTQYF
v_call: TRBV14; j_call: TRBJ2-1; d_call: TRBD2; clone_size: .; cdr3_nt: TGTGCCAGTGGACTAGCCGGTGAGCAGTTCTTC; cdr3_aa: CASGLAGEQFF
v_call: TRBV4-1; j_call: TRBJ1-1; d_call: .; clone_size: .; cdr3_nt: TGCGCCAGCAGGAGACTACAGGGAGGGGATCAGGCTGAAGCTTTCTTT; cdr3_aa: CASRRLQGGDQAEAFF
v_call: TRBV7-9; j_call: TRBJ1-1; d_call: .; clone_size: many; cdr3_nt: TGTGCCAGCAGCTCCGGGACCCTGAACACTGAAGCTTTCTTT; cdr3_aa: CASSSGTLNTEAFF
v_call: TRBV7-9; j_call: TRBJ2-7; d_call: .; clone_size: few; cdr3_nt: TGTGCCAGCAGCTTAGTTAGTAGGGACGAGCAGTACTTC; cdr3_aa: CASSLVSRDEQYF
v_call: TRBV6-2/TRBV6-3; j_call: TRBJ1-5; d_call: .; clone_size: .; cdr3_nt: TGTGCCAGCAGACCACAGGGTAGCAATCAGCCCCAGCATTTT; cdr3_aa: CASRPQGSNQPQHF
v_call: TRBV5-4; j_call: TRBJ1-4; d_call: .; clone_size: few; cdr3_nt: TGTGCCAGCAGCCTGGGGGAGGATGCAACTAATGAAAAACTGTTTTTT; cdr3_aa: CASSLGEDATNEKLFF
v_call: TRBV20-1; j_call: TRBJ1-1; d_call: .; clone_size: many; cdr3_nt: TGCAGTGCTAGACGGGGCTACACTGAAGCTTTCTTT; cdr3_aa: CSARRGYTEAFF
v_call: TRBV6-5; j_call: TRBJ1-5; d_call: TRBD1; clone_size: .; cdr3_nt: TGTGCCAGCAGCTCGGACAGGGGAAAGGAGCAGCCCCAGCATTTT; cdr3_aa: CASSSDRGKEQPQHF
v_call: TRBV7-2; j_call: TRBJ2-3; d_call: .; clone_size: .; cdr3_nt: TGTGCCAGCAGCTTAGTAACTCTGGCGGTACTTGGCACAGATACGCAGTATTTT; cdr3_aa: CASSLVTLAVLGTDTQYF
v_call: TRBV19; j_call: TRBJ2-1; d_call: .; clone_size: .; cdr3_nt: TGTGCCAGTAGTATTCCGACAGGGGGACTAGACAATGAGCAGTTCTTC; cdr3_aa: CASSIPTGGLDNEQFF
v_call: TRBV28; j_call: TRBJ1-1; d_call: .; clone_size: few; cdr3_nt: TGTGCCAGCAGTTTACCGCTCATGAACACTGAAGCTTTCTTT; cdr3_aa: CASSLPLMNTEAFF
v_call: TRBV6-2/TRBV6-3; j_call: TRBJ2-7; d_call: .; clone_size: few; cdr3_nt: TGTGCCAGCAGGCCCGATGGGGACGAGCAGTACTTC; cdr3_aa: CASRPDGDEQYF
v_call: TRBV3-1; j_call: TRBJ1-2; d_call: .; clone_size: few; cdr3_nt: TGTGCCAGCAGCCAAGATTTTAGTAGGGGCTCGGACTATGGCTACACCTTC; cdr3_aa: CASSQDFSRGSDYGYTF
v_call: TRBV13; j_call: TRBJ2-7; d_call: TRBD1; clone_size: .; cdr3_nt: TGTGCCAGCAGCAAGGACAGGGGGCTCCCGGGCGAGCAGTACTTC; cdr3_aa: CASSKDRGLPGEQYF
v_call: TRBV7-8; j_call: TRBJ2-5; d_call: .; clone_size: .; cdr3_nt: TGTGCCAGCAGCTTAATCAGGGAGAAGACCCAGTACTTC; cdr3_aa: CASSLIREKTQYF
v_call: TRBV19; j_call: TRBJ1-5; d_call: TRBD1; clone_size: few; cdr3_nt: TGTGCCAGTAGTATGGTGACAGGGGGCAGAAATCAGCCCCAGCATTTT; cdr3_aa: CASSMVTGGRNQPQHF
v_call: TRBV20-1; j_call: TRBJ2-7; d_call: TRBD1; clone_size: few; cdr3_nt: TGCAGTGCTAGAGCCTGGGACAGGACTTCCTACGAGCAGTACTTC; cdr3_aa: CSARAWDRTSYEQYF
v_call: TRBV2; j_call: TRBJ2-6; d_call: .; clone_size: few; cdr3_nt: TGTGCCAGCAGTGAACTGGGGGCTGGGGCCAACGTCCTGACTTTC; cdr3_aa: CASSELGAGANVLTF